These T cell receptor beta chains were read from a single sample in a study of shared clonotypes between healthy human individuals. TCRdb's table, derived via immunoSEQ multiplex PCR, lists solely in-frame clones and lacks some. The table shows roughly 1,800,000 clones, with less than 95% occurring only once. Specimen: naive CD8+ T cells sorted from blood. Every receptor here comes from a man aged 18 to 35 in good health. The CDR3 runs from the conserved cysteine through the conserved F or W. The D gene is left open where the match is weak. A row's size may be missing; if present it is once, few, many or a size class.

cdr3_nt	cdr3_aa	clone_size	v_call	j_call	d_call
TGTGCCAGCAGCTTAAGGCAGGCAACTAATGAAAAACTGTTTTTT	CASSLRQATNEKLFF	.	TRBV7-3	TRBJ1-4	.
TGTGCCAGCAGTCCCGGACAGGGGATCTACGAGCAGTACTTC	CASSPGQGIYEQYF	.	TRBV6-5	TRBJ2-7	TRBD1
TGTGCCAGCAGTGAGGAGAGGACAGGGGGCTACGAGCAGTACTTC	CASSEERTGGYEQYF	.	TRBV6-1	TRBJ2-7	TRBD1
TGTGCCAGCAGTAAGACAGGGGCCTCCTACGAGCAGTACTTC	CASSKTGASYEQYF	.	TRBV27	TRBJ2-7	TRBD1
TGCAGCGTTGAGGTGGGAGACTACGAGCAGTACTTC	CSVEVGDYEQYF	.	TRBV29-1	TRBJ2-7	.
TGCGCCAGCAACGGGACAGGAACCTACGAGCAGTACTTC	CASNGTGTYEQYF	.	TRBV10-1	TRBJ2-7	TRBD1
TGTGCCAGCAGCCCCGGGACAGGCGTTAATGAAAAACTGTTTTTT	CASSPGTGVNEKLFF	.	TRBV5-6	TRBJ1-4	TRBD1
TGCGCCAGCAGCCAAGGAGCCGGGGCCCCTCTTAATGAGCAGTTCTTC	CASSQGAGAPLNEQFF	.	TRBV4-1	TRBJ2-1	.
TGTGCCATCAGTGATAGGGACTACTCCTACAATGAGCAGTTCTTC	CAISDRDYSYNEQFF	.	TRBV10-3	TRBJ2-1	TRBD2
TGTGCCAGCAGTTATGGGACAGGGAATGAAAAACTGTTTTTT	CASSYGTGNEKLFF	few	TRBV6-5	TRBJ1-4	TRBD1
TGTGCCAGCAGCTTGGGAGCGGGGCTCAGGGATACGCAGTATTTT	CASSLGAGLRDTQYF	.	TRBV5-6	TRBJ2-3	TRBD2
TGTGCCAGCAGCCCCCCCGGTCCGATAAACACCATATATTTT	CASSPPGPINTIYF	.	TRBV7-6	TRBJ1-3	.
TGTGCCAGCAGTTACGGGCAGGGGGCCTGGAACACTGAAGCTTTCTTT	CASSYGQGAWNTEAFF	.	TRBV6-5	TRBJ1-1	TRBD1
TGTGCCAGCAGTGATAATTCCTATGGCTACACCTTC	CASSDNSYGYTF	.	TRBV2	TRBJ1-2	.
TGTGCCAGCAGTGAAGGATTTAAGGGGGAGGACACCTACGAGCAGTACTTC	CASSEGFKGEDTYEQYF	.	TRBV6-1	TRBJ2-7	.
TGTGCCAGCAGCAAGGGACAGGGCGAGCAGTACTTC	CASSKGQGEQYF	.	TRBV9	TRBJ2-7	TRBD1
TGTGCCAGCAGTGGAGGGAGATGGGTCGAGCAGTACTTC	CASSGGRWVEQYF	.	TRBV2	TRBJ2-7	.
TGTGCCAGCAGGCTTTTTGAGCTTGATGGCTACACCTTC	CASRLFELDGYTF	.	TRBV5-6	TRBJ1-2	.
TGCGCCAGCAGCCAAACAACTAGCGGCTACGAGCAGTACTTC	CASSQTTSGYEQYF	.	TRBV4-1	TRBJ2-7	TRBD2
TGTGCCATCAGTGAGGCCCGGGGGGCCCTTAGGGAGCAGTACTTC	CAISEARGALREQYF	.	TRBV10-3	TRBJ2-7	.
TGTGCCAGCAGCTTAGGGGGGACAACAAACACCGGGGAGCTGTTTTTT	CASSLGGTTNTGELFF	.	TRBV7-9	TRBJ2-2	.
TGCAGCGCCCAGACGAGGAGCTCCTACGAGCAGTACTTC	CSAQTRSSYEQYF	once	TRBV29-1	TRBJ2-7	.
TGTGCCAGCAGCTTAGACGGGACGGACGGAAACACCATATATTTT	CASSLDGTDGNTIYF	.	TRBV7-2	TRBJ1-3	.
TGTGCCAGCAGCCCAGAGGGCCTAGTAGTTATGGCCGGGGAGCTGTTTTTT	CASSPEGLVVMAGELFF	.	TRBV9	TRBJ2-2	.
TGTGCCAGCAGATTAGCGGGGACCCCAGAGACCCAGTACTTC	CASRLAGTPETQYF	.	TRBV27	TRBJ2-5	TRBD2
TGTGCCAGCAGCTACCTGGGGGCCCTACAGCCCCAGCATTTT	CASSYLGALQPQHF	.	TRBV7-2	TRBJ1-5	.
TGTGCCAGCAGGGGGACAGGGGCTTCATACAATGAGCAGTTCTTC	CASRGTGASYNEQFF	once	TRBV6-5	TRBJ2-1	TRBD1